This T cell receptor beta chain appears in the sequencing data of a study of vaccination effects on CD4 cells after COVID-19. Background on the study: Participants each got two BNT162b2 or mRNA-1273 vaccine doses. From two convalescent patients, samples were taken 16 days and one week before vaccination. Study findings and constraints: Late post-vaccination, clones induced by infection and those induced by vaccine underwent marked clonal contraction.

From germline, CDR1 is DFQATT and CDR2 SNEGSKA (reference sequence). V shed 3 bases and J shed 1 base, with 12 bases lying between them. This CDR3 spans 14 amino acids. As regards this clone: The antigen is not known.

Some clones are missing from TCRdb's copy, which holds only in-frame ones; the method was immunoSEQ multiplex PCR. Of around 50,000 clones in the sample, under 80% were seen once. Viral peptide pool expansion of antigen-specific CD4+ T cells preceded sequencing in the ViraFEST assay. The authors isolated CD4+ T cells after more than eight days of culture. Documented for the person is a PCR-confirmed SARS-CoV-2 infection occurring between March and December 2020. In the negative control culture, an HIV-1 Nef peptide pool was present. The V call is TRBV20-1, the J call TRBJ1-1; possibly TRBD1 for D (5 bases). The sequenced sample was CD4+ T cells from PBMCs cultured with HIV peptides, obtained before COVID-19 vaccination. Stated subset: HIV-1 Nef peptide pool negative control/reference culture. This receptor was obtained from a human donor who had a prior SARS-CoV-2 infection. The CDR3 DNA reads as TGCAGTGCTAGTGGCGACAGCAAGAACACTGAAGCTTTCTTT. Amino acids: CSASGDSKNTEAFF.